A single sample is the source of the 8 T cell receptor beta chains below, sequenced in a study of T cell repertoires in cytomegalovirus infection. These receptors' antigens are unknown. TCRdb re-called the reads through MiXCR, storing one row per CDR3 protein. The sample includes about 830,000 distinct CDR3 sequences, 32% of them seen just once. The material sequenced was cultured CD8+ T cells from PBMCs, taken from culture after CMV antigen stimulation. Receptor source: a human donor in good health (CMV status not recorded). Some clones in this sample may be carry-over from other donors' samples.

This CDR3 reads CASSPQGQDYGYTF. In DNA, the CDR3 is TGTGCCAGCAGCCCCCAGGGGCAGGATTATGGCTACACCTTC. This rearrangement joins TRBV7-9 to TRBJ1-2; a possible D gene is TRBD1 (6 bases). This CDR3 contains 14 residues. The germline V gene encodes CDR1 SEHNR and CDR2 FQNEAQ (reference sequence). With 5 bases removed from V and 5 bases from J, the gap between germline ends came to 15 bases.

In this sample, this clonotype turned up many times. The rearrangement joins TRBV7-2 to TRBJ2-5; either TRBD1 or TRBD2 may supply D (5 bases each). The CDR3 extends over 13 amino acids. Germline lookup yields CDR1 SGHTA and CDR2 FQGNSA. Trimming cost V 5 bases and J 5 bases, with 12 bases left between them. CDR3 residues: CASSLGTWETQYF. The DNA for the CDR3 is TGTGCCAGCAGCCTTGGGACGTGGGAGACCCAGTACTTC.

Here the CDR3 DNA reads TGTGCCAGCAGTATTCCGGGGTACGAGCAGTACTTC. Residues: CASSIPGYEQYF. J is TRBJ2-7 and V is TRBV27, with D possibly being TRBD2 (5 bases). V lost 5 bases to trimming and J lost 4 bases, with 9 bases between them. Looked up from germline, CDR1 is MNHEY and CDR2 is SMNVEV (reference sequence). The CDR3 consists of 12 residues.

The chain has TRBV25-1 and TRBJ1-2; tentatively, D is TRBD1 (5 bases). From germline, CDR1 is MGHDK and CDR2 SYGVNS. The CDR3 is made up of 14 amino acids. Trimming shortened V by 1 base and J by 5 bases, and 11 bases separated the two germline ends. Written as DNA, the CDR3 is TGTGCCAGCAGTGAATGGGAGACAGAGTATGGCTACACCTTC. Amino acids: CASSEWETEYGYTF.

This clonotype has at least ten counts. CDR3 bases: TGTGCCAGCAGCAAAATCGGGCGGGGGGAGCTGTTTTTT. This sequence encodes CASSKIGRGELFF. This sequence joins TRBV7-8 and TRBJ2-2; D is ambiguous. With 5 bases removed from V and 8 bases from J, the gap between germline ends came to 12 bases. From germline, CDR1 is SGHVS and CDR2 FQNEAQ. This CDR3 has 13 amino acids.

This clonotype has only a few counts. At one boundary the junction diverges from the germline segment, which might be a read error. This chain links TRBV7-7 with TRBJ2-2; D possibly corresponds to TRBD2 (7 bases). This CDR3 spans 16 amino acids. Germline CDR1 reads SSHAT; CDR2 reads FNYEAQ (reference sequence). The CDR3 protein is CASSLSRGAQPGELFF. As DNA, the CDR3 is TGTGCTAGCAGCTTAAGCCGGGGGGCCCAGCCCGGGGAGCTGTTTTTT.

The gene calls are TRBV27 and TRBJ2-4, with D perhaps matching TRBD1 or TRBD2 (7 bases each). The V and J ends lost 2 bases and 4 bases respectively, with 15 bases between them. From germline, CDR1 is MNHEY and CDR2 SMNVEV (reference sequence). This CDR3 has 16 amino acids. This CDR3 is CASSLGRGRLKNIQYF. The CDR3 coding sequence is TGTGCCAGCAGTTTAGGGAGGGGGCGACTAAAAAACATTCAGTACTTC.

The chain employs TRBV5-6 and TRBJ1-3, with TRBD1 matching over 9 bases. Looked up from germline, CDR1 is SGHDT and CDR2 is YYEEEE. The CDR3 sequence is 15 residues long. The trim removed 3 bases at V and 3 bases at J, leaving 4 bases unmatched. CDR3 amino acids: CASSWGTGYGNTIYF. The DNA of the CDR3 is TGTGCCAGCAGCTGGGGGACAGGGTATGGAAACACCATATATTTT.